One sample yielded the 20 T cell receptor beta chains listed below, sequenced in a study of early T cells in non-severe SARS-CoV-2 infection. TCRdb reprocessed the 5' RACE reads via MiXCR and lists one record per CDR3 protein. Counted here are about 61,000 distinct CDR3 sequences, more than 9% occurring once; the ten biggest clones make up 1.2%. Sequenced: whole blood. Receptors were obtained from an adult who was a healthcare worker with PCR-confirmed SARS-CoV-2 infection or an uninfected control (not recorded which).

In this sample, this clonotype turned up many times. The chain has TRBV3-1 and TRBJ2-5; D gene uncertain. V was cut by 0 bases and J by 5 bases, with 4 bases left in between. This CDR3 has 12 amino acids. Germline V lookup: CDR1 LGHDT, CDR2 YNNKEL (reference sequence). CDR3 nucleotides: TGTGCCAGCAGCCAAGATAGGGAGACCCAGTACTTC. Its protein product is CASSQDRETQYF.

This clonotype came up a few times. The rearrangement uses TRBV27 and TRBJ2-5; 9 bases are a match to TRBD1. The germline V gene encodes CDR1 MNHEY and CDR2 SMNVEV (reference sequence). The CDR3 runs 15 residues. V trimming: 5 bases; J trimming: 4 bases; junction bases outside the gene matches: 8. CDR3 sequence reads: CASSLDRGQVETQYF. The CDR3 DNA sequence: TGTGCCAGCAGTCTGGACAGGGGTCAAGTAGAGACCCAGTACTTC.

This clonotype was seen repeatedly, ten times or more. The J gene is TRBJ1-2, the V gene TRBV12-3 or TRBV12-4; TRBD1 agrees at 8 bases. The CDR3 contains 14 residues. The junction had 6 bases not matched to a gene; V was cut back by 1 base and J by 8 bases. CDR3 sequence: CASSLGSRGRGYTF. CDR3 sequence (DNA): TGTGCCAGCAGTTTAGGTTCCAGGGGGCGAGGCTACACCTTC.

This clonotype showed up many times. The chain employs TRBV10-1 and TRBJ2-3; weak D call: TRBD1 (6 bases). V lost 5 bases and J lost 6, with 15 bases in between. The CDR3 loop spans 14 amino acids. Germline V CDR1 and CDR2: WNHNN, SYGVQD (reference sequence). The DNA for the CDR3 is TGCGCCAGCAGTAGCGAAAACAGGGACGATACGCAGTATTTT. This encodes CASSSENRDDTQYF.

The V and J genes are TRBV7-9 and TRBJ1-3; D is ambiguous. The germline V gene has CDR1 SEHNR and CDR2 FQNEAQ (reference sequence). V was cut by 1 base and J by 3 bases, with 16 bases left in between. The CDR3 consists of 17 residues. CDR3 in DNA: TGTGCCAGCAGCTTAGAACATTCGTCGGATTATGGAAACACCATATATTTT. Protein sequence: CASSLEHSSDYGNTIYF.

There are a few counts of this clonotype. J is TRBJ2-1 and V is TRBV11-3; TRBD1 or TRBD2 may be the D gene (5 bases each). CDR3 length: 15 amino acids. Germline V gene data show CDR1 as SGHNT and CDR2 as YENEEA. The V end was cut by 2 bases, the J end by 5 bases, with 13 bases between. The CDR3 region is CASSLFGTQNNEQFF. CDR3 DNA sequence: TGTGCCAGCAGCTTATTTGGGACCCAAAACAATGAGCAGTTCTTC.

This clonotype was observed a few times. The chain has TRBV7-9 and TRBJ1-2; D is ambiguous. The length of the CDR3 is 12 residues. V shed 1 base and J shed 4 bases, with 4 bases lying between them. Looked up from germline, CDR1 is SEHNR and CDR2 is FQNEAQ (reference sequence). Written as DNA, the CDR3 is TGTGCCAGCAGCTTAGACGGCTATGGCTACACCTTC. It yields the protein CASSLDGYGYTF.

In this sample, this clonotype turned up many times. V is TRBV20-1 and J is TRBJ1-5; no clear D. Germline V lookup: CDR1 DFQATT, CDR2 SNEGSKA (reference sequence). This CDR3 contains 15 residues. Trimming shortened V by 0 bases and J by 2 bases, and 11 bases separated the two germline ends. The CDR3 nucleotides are TGCAGTGCTAGAGAGTCGGGGAAGGGCAATCAGCCCCAGCATTTT. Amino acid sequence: CSARESGKGNQPQHF.

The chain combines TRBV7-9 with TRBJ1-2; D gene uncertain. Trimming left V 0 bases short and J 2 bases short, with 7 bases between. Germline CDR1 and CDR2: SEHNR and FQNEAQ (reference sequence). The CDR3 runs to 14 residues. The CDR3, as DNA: TGTGCCAGCAGCTTAGCGACCAGGAACTATGGCTACACCTTC. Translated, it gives CASSLATRNYGYTF.

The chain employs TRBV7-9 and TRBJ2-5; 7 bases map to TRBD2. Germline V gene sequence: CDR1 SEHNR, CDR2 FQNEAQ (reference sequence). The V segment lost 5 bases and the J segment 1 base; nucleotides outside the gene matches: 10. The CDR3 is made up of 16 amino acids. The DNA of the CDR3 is TGTGCCAGCAGCCCCTCGGGAGGTAATCCCCAAGAGACCCAGTACTTC. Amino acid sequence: CASSPSGGNPQETQYF.

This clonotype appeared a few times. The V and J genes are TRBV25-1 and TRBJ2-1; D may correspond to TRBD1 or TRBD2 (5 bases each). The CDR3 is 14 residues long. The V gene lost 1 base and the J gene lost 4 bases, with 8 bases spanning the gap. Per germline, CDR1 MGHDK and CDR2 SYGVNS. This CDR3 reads CASSELEGYNEQFF. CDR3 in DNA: TGTGCCAGCAGTGAATTAGAGGGGTACAATGAGCAGTTCTTC.

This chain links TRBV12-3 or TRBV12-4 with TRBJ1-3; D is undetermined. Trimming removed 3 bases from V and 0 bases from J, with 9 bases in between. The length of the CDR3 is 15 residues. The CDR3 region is CASSFAGPSGNTIYF. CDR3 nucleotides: TGTGCCAGCAGTTTTGCAGGTCCCTCTGGAAACACCATATATTTT.

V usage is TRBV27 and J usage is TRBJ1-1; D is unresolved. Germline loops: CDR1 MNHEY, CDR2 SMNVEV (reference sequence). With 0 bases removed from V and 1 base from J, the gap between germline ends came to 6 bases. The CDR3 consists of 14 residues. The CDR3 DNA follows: TGTGCCAGCAGTTTATCGTGGGGGAACACTGAAGCTTTCTTT. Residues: CASSLSWGNTEAFF.

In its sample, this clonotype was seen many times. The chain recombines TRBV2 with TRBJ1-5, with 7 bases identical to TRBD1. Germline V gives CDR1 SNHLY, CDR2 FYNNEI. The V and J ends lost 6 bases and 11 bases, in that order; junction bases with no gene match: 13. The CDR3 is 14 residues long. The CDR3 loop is CASSERQGGGAQHF. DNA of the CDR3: TGTGCCAGCAGCGAGAGACAGGGCGGAGGGGCCCAGCATTTT.

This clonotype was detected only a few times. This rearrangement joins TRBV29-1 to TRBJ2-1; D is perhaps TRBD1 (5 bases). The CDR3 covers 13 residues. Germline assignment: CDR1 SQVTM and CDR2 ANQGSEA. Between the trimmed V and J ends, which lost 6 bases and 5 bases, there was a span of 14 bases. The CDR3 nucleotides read TGCAGCGTCGATAGACAGATTAACAATGAGCAGTTCTTC. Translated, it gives CSVDRQINNEQFF.

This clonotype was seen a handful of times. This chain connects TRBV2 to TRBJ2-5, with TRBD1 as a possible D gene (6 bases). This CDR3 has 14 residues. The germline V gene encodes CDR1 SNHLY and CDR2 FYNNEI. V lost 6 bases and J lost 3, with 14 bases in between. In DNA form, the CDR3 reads TGTGCCAGCAGCTTCCCCACAGGGAAAGAGACCCAGTACTTC. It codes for CASSFPTGKETQYF.

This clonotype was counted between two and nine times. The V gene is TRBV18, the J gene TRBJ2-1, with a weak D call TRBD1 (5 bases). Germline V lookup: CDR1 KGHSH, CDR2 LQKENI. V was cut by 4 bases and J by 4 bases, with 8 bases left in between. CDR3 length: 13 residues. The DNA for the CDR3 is TGTGCCAGCTCACTAAGACAGTACAATGAGCAGTTCTTC. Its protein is CASSLRQYNEQFF.

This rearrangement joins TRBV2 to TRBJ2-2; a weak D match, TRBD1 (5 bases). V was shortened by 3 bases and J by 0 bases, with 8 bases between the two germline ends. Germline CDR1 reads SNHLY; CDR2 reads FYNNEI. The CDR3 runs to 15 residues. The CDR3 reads CASSDWTPNTGELFF. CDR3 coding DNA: TGTGCCAGCAGTGATTGGACACCGAACACCGGGGAGCTGTTTTTT.

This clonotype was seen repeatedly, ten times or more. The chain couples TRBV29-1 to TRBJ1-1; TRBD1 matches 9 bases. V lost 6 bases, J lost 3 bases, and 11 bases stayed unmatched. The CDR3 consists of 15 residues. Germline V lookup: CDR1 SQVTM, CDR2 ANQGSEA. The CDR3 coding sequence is TGCAGCGTACAATACAGGGGGCGCTTGGACACTGAAGCTTTCTTT. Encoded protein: CSVQYRGRLDTEAFF.

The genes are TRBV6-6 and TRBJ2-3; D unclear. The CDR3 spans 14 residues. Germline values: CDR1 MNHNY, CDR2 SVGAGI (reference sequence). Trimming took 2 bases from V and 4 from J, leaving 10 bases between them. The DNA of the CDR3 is TGTGCCAGCAGTTACGGCCCTGACGCAGATACGCAGTATTTT. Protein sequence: CASSYGPDADTQYF.